This TCR beta chain was obtained from a study of cytomegalovirus exposure and HLA in healthy donors. With 60 Vbeta and 13 Jbeta primers, the PCR was carried out. Data came from immunoSEQ multiplex PCR; TCRdb stores just in-frame clones and leaves some out. The repertoire has approximately 120,000 clones, 75% to 85% of them found once; the top ten carry nearly 9.5%. This CDR3 is built from 16 residues. V shed 0 bases, J shed 7 bases, and the junction held 7 bases outside the gene matches. The receptor was isolated from a woman aged 45-60 years in good health and CMV-seropositive. Sequencing was done on a sample of PBMCs. V gene TRBV5-3 combines with J gene TRBJ1-6; 7 bases agree with TRBD1. TRBV5-3 is identified as an open reading frame with a role that is uncertain. The CDR3 loop is CARSLDRGVRNSPLHF. Written as DNA, the CDR3 is TGTGCCAGAAGCTTGGACAGGGGTGTTCGGAATTCACCCCTCCACTTT.